This T cell receptor beta chain was recorded in a study of multiple sclerosis patients with progressive multifocal leukoencephalopathy. Germline V lookup: CDR1 MNHEY, CDR2 SVGAGI. V shed 11 bases and J shed 3 bases, with 17 bases lying between them. This CDR3 has 14 amino acids. Whole-study results and caveats: In most PML patients, TRB repertoires appeared less diverse by entropy. Findings may reflect JC virus infection or just general immunocompromise.

Time point noted: before natalizumab initiation. Prior interferon beta treatment was universal, and the PML patients were all female. The T0 samples predate the first natalizumab infusion. Sequenced by immunoSEQ multiplex PCR; TCRdb stores in-frame clones only, minus some. This repertoire shows fewer than 35,000 clones, 90% to 95% found once; its top ten account for about 1.9%. Details on this clone: The antigen is undetermined.

The TCR sequence derives from a man between 25 and 39 years old with multiple sclerosis. Sequencing input: PBMCs. V and J are TRBV6-5 and TRBJ2-1, with D maybe TRBD2 (7 bases). The CDR3, as DNA: TGTGCCGCCCGAAGGGGGGAGGGCTACAATGAGCAGTTCTTC. It is translated as CAARRGEGYNEQFF.